Below are 15 T cell receptor beta chains sequenced from a single sample in a study of cytomegalovirus exposure and HLA in healthy donors. PCR involved 60 Vbeta and 13 Jbeta primers. The table came from immunoSEQ multiplex PCR; TCRdb's copy has only in-frame clones and leaves some out. This table holds about 140,000 clones, roughly 80% found once. Sequenced: PBMCs. Receptors originate from a female donor in good health and CMV-seronegative.

CDR3 residues: CASSRTGGERFSQPQHF. The CDR3 DNA sequence: TGTGCCAGCTCACGCACAGGGGGCGAAAGGTTTAGTCAGCCCCAGCATTTT. V gene TRBV18 combines with J gene TRBJ1-5, with 9 bases that match TRBD1. The trim removed 4 bases at V and 6 bases at J, leaving 13 bases unmatched. Germline V CDR1 and CDR2: KGHSH, LQKENI. The CDR3 is 17 residues long.

V and J are TRBV5-4 and TRBJ2-1; no firm D call. V shed 0 bases and J shed 9 bases, with 7 bases lying between them. From germline, CDR1 is SGHNT and CDR2 YYREEE (reference sequence). The CDR3 extends over 12 amino acids. The CDR3 loop is CASSLAGSEQFF. DNA of the CDR3: TGTGCCAGCAGCTTGGCAGGCAGTGAGCAGTTCTTC.

The chain recombines TRBV4-1 with TRBJ2-1; D is uncertain. Germline CDR1 is MGHRA and CDR2 is YSYEKL. The ends were cut back, 0 bases at V and 8 bases at J, with 14 bases in the middle. This CDR3 is built from 15 residues. The CDR3 DNA follows: TGCGCCAGCAGCCAAGATTCCGGTTTTTTCGATGAGCAGTTCTTC. Translation gives CASSQDSGFFDEQFF.

The J gene is TRBJ2-3, the V gene TRBV5-1, with TRBD1 matching over 7 bases. Per the germline V gene, CDR1 is SGHRS and CDR2 is YFSETQ. The CDR3 runs 15 residues. The junction had 9 bases not matched to a gene; V was cut back by 4 bases and J by 4 bases. CDR3 coding DNA: TGCGCCAGCAGCCTTTACGGGACAGTATCAGATACGCAGTATTTT. This gives the protein CASSLYGTVSDTQYF.

This clone was counted a few times. V gene TRBV10-3 combines with J gene TRBJ1-1; D is perhaps TRBD1 (6 bases). CDR3 length equals 14 residues. From germline, CDR1 is ENHRY and CDR2 SYGVKD. Trimming shortened V by 6 bases and J by 4 bases, and 15 bases separated the two germline ends. CDR3 amino acids: CAIRNRDLGTEAFF. The CDR3 DNA sequence: TGTGCCATCAGGAACAGGGATCTAGGCACTGAAGCTTTCTTT.

V usage is TRBV13 and J usage is TRBJ1-2; TRBD1 is a possible D gene (6 bases). Looked up from germline, CDR1 is PRHDT and CDR2 is FYEKMQ (reference sequence). The CDR3 loop spans 12 amino acids. Between the trimmed V and J ends, which lost 4 bases and 7 bases, there was a span of 10 bases. CDR3 loop: CASSSGTFGYTF. CDR3 sequence (DNA): TGTGCCAGCAGCTCTGGGACATTTGGCTACACCTTC.

This sequence joins TRBV15 and TRBJ2-3; TRBD2 might be the D (6 bases). The CDR3 loop spans 15 amino acids. Trimming took off 0 bases at V and 2 bases at J, with 9 bases between the two ends. CDR1 and CDR2 from the germline V gene are LNHNV and YYDKDF (reference sequence). CDR3 in DNA: TGTGCCACCAGCAGAGATGGCGGGGCCACAGATACGCAGTATTTT. This codes for CATSRDGGATDTQYF.

This chain uses TRBV18 with TRBJ2-7, with 7 bases lining up with TRBD1. Per the germline V gene, CDR1 is KGHSH and CDR2 is LQKENI. V shed 5 bases, J shed 4 bases, and the junction held 8 bases outside the gene matches. The CDR3 covers 14 residues. In DNA form, the CDR3 reads TGTGCCAGCTCAGTACAGGGGCCTGGGTACGAGCAGTACTTC. Protein sequence: CASSVQGPGYEQYF.

This chain uses TRBV27 with TRBJ1-2; TRBD1 agrees at 8 bases. With 3 bases clipped from V and 8 bases from J, the junction kept 8 bases outside the gene matches. Germline CDR1 MNHEY, CDR2 SMNVEV (reference sequence). The CDR3 runs to 14 residues. DNA for the CDR3: TGTGCCAGCAGTTTCCGGCGGACAGGGCACGGCTACACCTTC. It specifies CASSFRRTGHGYTF.

The CDR3 DNA sequence: TGTGCCAGCAGCACTACAGGGGGCGAGGGCTACACCTTC. Translated, it gives CASSTTGGEGYTF. The V gene is TRBV5-6, the J gene TRBJ1-2; TRBD1 aligns across 9 bases. CDR1 is SGHDT and CDR2 is YYEEEE in the germline V gene. V gave up 4 bases and J gave up 8 bases; unmatched junction bases: 6. The CDR3 runs 13 residues.

This chain links TRBV7-9 with TRBJ2-7; 8 bases are shared with TRBD2. J gave up 4 bases and V 4 bases, and 9 bases lay outside the gene matches. The CDR3 length is 15 residues. From germline, CDR1 is SEHNR and CDR2 FQNEAQ (reference sequence). CDR3: CASSSTSGSWYEQYF. The CDR3 DNA is TGTGCCAGCAGCTCCACAAGCGGGAGTTGGTACGAGCAGTACTTC.

The table lists this clone with a count of one. V gene TRBV29-1 combines with J gene TRBJ1-3, with D perhaps TRBD1 (5 bases). V was shortened by 5 bases and J by 4 bases, with 12 bases between the two germline ends. Germline loops: CDR1 SQVTM, CDR2 ANQGSEA. CDR3 size: 13 residues. The CDR3 is CSVTGGLGNTIYF. As DNA, the CDR3 is TGCAGCGTTACGGGGGGACTCGGAAACACCATATATTTT.

The chain couples TRBV25-1 to TRBJ1-3; 8 bases are a match to TRBD1. CDR3 length: 16 amino acids. V lost 6 bases to trimming and J lost 4 bases; unmatched junction nucleotides: 11. Germline assignment: CDR1 MGHDK and CDR2 SYGVNS. CDR3 in amino acids: CASSGPTGGTGNTIYF. CDR3 bases: TGTGCCAGCAGCGGCCCCACAGGGGGGACGGGAAACACCATATATTTT.

This chain uses TRBV10-1 with TRBJ1-2, with a weak D call TRBD1 (6 bases). The CDR3 is 14 residues long. V was shortened by 6 bases and J by 1 base, with 12 bases between the two germline ends. Germline CDR1 is WNHNN and CDR2 is SYGVQD (reference sequence). The CDR3 DNA is TGCGCCAGCAGGGGGACACCTTTTAACTATGGCTACACCTTC. Its translation: CASRGTPFNYGYTF.

The chain combines TRBV27 with TRBJ2-7; 8 bases align to TRBD1. CDR3 size: 16 residues. The J segment lost 0 bases and the V segment lost 4 bases, leaving 8 bases of the junction unmatched. Germline loops: CDR1 MNHEY, CDR2 SMNVEV (reference sequence). The CDR3 DNA reads TGTGCCAGCAGTTGGGGGACAGGTCTCAACTCCTACGAGCAGTACTTC. Its translation is CASSWGTGLNSYEQYF.